The sequence of this T cell receptor (beta chain) was determined in a study of T cell responses to AZD1222 COVID-19 vaccine. Findings and limits, study-wide: Nearly half of spike-specific TCRs reportedly go after variant regions that carry no mutations.

In its sample, this clone was seen once. Antigen specificity is unknown. TCRdb's copy holds only in-frame clones and misses some; the assay was immunoSEQ multiplex PCR. The sample includes 150,000 or so clones, 85% to 90% of them seen just once. Germline-derived CDR1 and CDR2 are MNHNS and SASEGT. V shed 3 bases, J shed 6 bases, and the junction held 7 bases outside the gene matches. The length of the CDR3 is 15 residues. The sequence was obtained from an adult in good health. The rearrangement uses TRBV6-1 and TRBJ1-2, with 10 positions matching TRBD1. Here the sequenced sample was peripheral blood, taken on day 0 of AZD1222 vaccination. CDR3 region: CASSDMDRGVNGYTF. The CDR3 bases are TGTGCCAGCAGTGATATGGACAGGGGGGTAAATGGCTACACCTTC.